The 24 T cell receptor beta chains below all came from one sample that was sequenced in a study of human versus mouse CDR3 diversity and MHC coevolution (TCRdb year 2017). Library creation used the immunoSEQ multiplex PCR assay. As stored in TCRdb, this immuneACCESS dataset retains in-frame rearrangements with V and J assigned. A fraction of the clones does not appear; measured against another copy, unresolved V genes explain less than half of the discrepancy, and the remainder lacks a known reason. In this sample the table shows roughly 86,000 clones, roughly 93% of which occur a single time. Jointly, the top ten make up roughly 1.3% of the sample. The sample comprised naive CD4+ T cells from blood. This sample's cell subset or site label indicates: CD45RO-negative CD62L-positive naive CD4 T cells. These receptors were taken from a person between 25 and 75 years old in good health.

V gene TRBV7-8 combines with J gene TRBJ1-5; no definite D call. Germline CDR1 reads SGHVS; CDR2 reads FQNEAQ. V dropped 1 base and J dropped 3 bases, with 13 bases sitting between them. The CDR3 is 16 amino acids. CDR3 sequence reads: CASSLESPTVNQPQHF. The CDR3 region has the DNA TGTGCCAGCAGCTTAGAGTCCCCCACAGTCAATCAGCCCCAGCATTTT.

This chain uses TRBV11-2 with TRBJ2-5; TRBD2 matches at 9 bases. The CDR3 extends over 15 amino acids. V shed 5 bases and J 4 bases; nucleotides not matched to a gene: 8. Germline V CDR1 and CDR2: SGHAT, FQNNGV. CDR3: CASSPGSGRGETQYF. CDR3 nucleotides: TGTGCCAGCAGCCCTGGTAGCGGGAGAGGAGAGACCCAGTACTTC.

The genes are TRBV18 and TRBJ2-1, with 13 bases lining up with TRBD2. V trimming: 2 bases; J trimming: 6 bases; junction bases outside the gene matches: 7. The CDR3 totals 17 residues. Germline V gives CDR1 KGHSH, CDR2 LQKENI. CDR3 DNA: TGTGCCAGCTCACCAAGACTAGCGGGAGGCTCTGGCAATGAGCAGTTCTTC. Protein sequence: CASSPRLAGGSGNEQFF.

The chain joins TRBV6-5 to TRBJ2-5, with a tentative D call TRBD2 (6 bases). This CDR3 spans 15 amino acids. Trimming removed 0 bases at V and 4 bases at J, with 12 bases between. Germline lookup yields CDR1 MNHEY and CDR2 SVGAGI. CDR3 sequence reads: CASSYSTGEAETQYF. Here the CDR3 DNA reads TGTGCCAGCAGTTACTCGACCGGGGAGGCAGAGACCCAGTACTTC.

This clone is a singleton in its sample. V gene TRBV7-8 combines with J gene TRBJ1-1, with D possibly TRBD1 on 5 matching bases. Germline V gene lookup returns CDR1 SGHVS and CDR2 FQNEAQ. Trimming pared 2 bases from V and 4 bases from J, leaving 11 bases between. CDR3 length: 14 residues. The CDR3 DNA follows: TGTGCCAGCAGCTTAAGGGAGGGACTCACTGAAGCTTTCTTT. Translated: CASSLREGLTEAFF.

The gene calls are TRBV30 and TRBJ1-1, with D possibly TRBD1 on 6 matching bases. The CDR3 totals 11 residues. Germline-derived CDR1 and CDR2 are GTSNPN and SVGIG (reference sequence). Between the trimmed V and J ends, which lost 0 bases and 11 bases, there was a span of 10 bases. The CDR3 bases are TGTGCCTGGAGTGTAAACAGGGCCGCTTTCTTT. It translates to CAWSVNRAAFF.

The V call is TRBV2, the J call TRBJ2-7; TRBD1 agrees at 8 bases. In germline, CDR1 is SNHLY, CDR2 FYNNEI. The CDR3 loop spans 14 amino acids. The V and J ends lost 6 bases and 2 bases, in that order; junction bases with no gene match: 6. CDR3 region: CASSPRQGPYEQYF. CDR3 DNA sequence: TGTGCCAGCAGCCCCCGACAGGGGCCCTACGAGCAGTACTTC.

This chain joins TRBV19 and TRBJ1-1; 7 nucleotides line up with TRBD1. From germline, CDR1 is LNHDA and CDR2 SQIVND (reference sequence). J was trimmed by 4 bases and V by 4 bases; bases with no gene match: 6. There are 14 residues in the CDR3. CDR3 coding DNA: TGTGCCAGTAGTACGTACAGGGGCGTCACTGAAGCTTTCTTT. It yields the protein CASSTYRGVTEAFF.

The chain joins TRBV7-2 to TRBJ2-1; a possible D gene is TRBD2 (6 bases). CDR1 SGHTA and CDR2 FQGNSA come from the germline V gene. The CDR3 consists of 15 residues. V was shortened by 5 bases and J by 0 bases, with 11 bases between the two germline ends. The CDR3 is CASSRDGSSYNEQFF. The CDR3 DNA reads TGTGCCAGCAGCCGAGACGGGAGCTCCTACAATGAGCAGTTCTTC. Looking up the rest from reference TRBV7-2 and TRBJ2-1 gives the full variable domain: GAGVSQSPSNKVTEKGKDVELRCDPISGHTALYWYRQSLGQGLEFLIYFQGNSAPDKSGLPSDRFSAERTGGSVSTLTIQRTQQEDSAVYLCASSRDGSSYNEQFFGPGTRLTVL.

This rearrangement joins TRBV18 to TRBJ1-5; D possibly corresponds to TRBD1 (6 bases). CDR1 KGHSH and CDR2 LQKENI come from the germline V gene. V gave up 6 bases and J gave up 7 bases, with 16 bases separating them. CDR3 length: 14 amino acids. DNA of the CDR3: TGTGCCAGCTCCCCGCAGAAGGGACACCAGCCCCAGCATTTT. The encoded protein is CASSPQKGHQPQHF.

The chain uses TRBV5-1 and TRBJ2-4; 11 bases fit TRBD1. J was trimmed by 3 bases and V by 5 bases; bases with no gene match: 13. CDR1 SGHRS and CDR2 YFSETQ come from the germline V gene. The CDR3 is 18 residues long. The CDR3 nucleotides read TGCGCCAGCAGTCCCGGACAGGGGGCGCTTGACGTCAAAAACATTCAGTACTTC. It yields the protein CASSPGQGALDVKNIQYF.

This CDR3 is CATSRADRDVSNQPQHF. The CDR3 DNA sequence: TGTGCCACCAGCAGAGCGGACAGGGACGTAAGCAATCAGCCCCAGCATTTT. This chain joins TRBV15 and TRBJ1-5, with 8 bases that match TRBD1. Germline loops: CDR1 LNHNV, CDR2 YYDKDF (reference sequence). There are 17 residues in the CDR3. Losses at the gene ends were 1 base for V and 1 base for J; bases not matched to a gene: 6.

V and J are TRBV9 and TRBJ2-3, with 8 bases lining up with TRBD1. Germline CDR1 reads SGDLS; CDR2 reads YYNGEE. V lost 4 bases and J lost 6; bases outside the gene matches: 13. This CDR3 region has 16 residues. This CDR3 reads CASSPGQGIVVDTQYF. The DNA of the CDR3 is TGTGCCAGCAGCCCCGGACAGGGAATTGTTGTTGATACGCAGTATTTT. The full variable domain, rest sourced from reference TRBV9 and TRBJ2-3, is DSGVTQTPKHLITATGQRVTLRCSPRSGDLSVYWYQQSLDQGLQFLIQYYNGEERAKGNILERFSAQQFPDLHSELNLSSLELGDSALYFCASSPGQGIVVDTQYFGPGTRLTVL.

This rearrangement joins TRBV7-9 to TRBJ1-6, with 7 bases aligning to TRBD1. CDR3 size: 15 residues. J gave up 5 bases and V 4 bases, and 5 bases lay outside the gene matches. Germline values: CDR1 SEHNR, CDR2 FQNEAQ (reference sequence). DNA for the CDR3: TGTGCCAGCAGCTGGGACAGCGTTAATAATTCACCCCTCCACTTT. Amino acid sequence: CASSWDSVNNSPLHF.

V gene TRBV28 combines with J gene TRBJ2-5, with TRBD1 matching 9 bases. The J call may be mistaken, given a closer DNA end match to TRBJ2-7. This CDR3 spans 14 amino acids. The germline V gene encodes CDR1 MDHEN and CDR2 SYDVKM. Here the CDR3 DNA reads TGTGCCAGCAGCAGTACAGGGGACAGGGACGAGCAGTACTTC. It codes for CASSSTGDRDEQYF.

The chain couples TRBV6-6 to TRBJ2-3; possible D gene TRBD2, 5 bases. V shed 8 bases and J shed 4 bases, with 16 bases lying between them. CDR1 and CDR2 from the germline V gene are MNHNY and SVGAGI (reference sequence). The CDR3 is 14 residues long. CDR3 DNA: TGTGCCAGCGGCGACCAGAGGGCACCAGATACGCAGTATTTT. Translated: CASGDQRAPDTQYF.

The chain carries TRBV12-5 and TRBJ2-2; no reliable D call. The CDR3 runs 14 residues. V lost 7 bases, J lost 4 bases, and 13 bases lay in between. CDR1 is LGHNT and CDR2 is FRNRAP in the germline V gene. CDR3 protein: CASARPGPTGELFF. The DNA for the CDR3 is TGTGCTAGTGCCCGCCCCGGTCCCACCGGGGAGCTGTTTTTT.

The J gene is TRBJ2-3, the V gene TRBV5-1, with D perhaps TRBD2 (6 bases). The germline CDR1 and CDR2 sequences are SGHRS and YFSETQ. The CDR3 extends over 14 amino acids. The ends were cut back, 6 bases at V and 2 bases at J, with 13 bases in the middle. The CDR3, as DNA: TGCGCCAGCACCGGGACTCCGGCCACAGATACGCAGTATTTT. It yields the protein CASTGTPATDTQYF. Together with reference TRBV5-1 and TRBJ2-3, the CDR3 gives the full variable domain: KAGVTQTPRYLIKTRGQQVTLSCSPISGHRSVSWYQQTPGQGLQFLFEYFSETQRNKGNFPGRFSGRQFSNSRSEMNVSTLELGDSALYLCASTGTPATDTQYFGPGTRLTVL.

V usage is TRBV18 and J usage is TRBJ2-4, with TRBD1 matching over 7 bases. The CDR3 is 16 residues long. Germline V gene data show CDR1 as KGHSH and CDR2 as LQKENI. The V and J ends lost 4 bases and 7 bases, in that order; junction bases with no gene match: 13. Written as DNA, the CDR3 is TGTGCCAGCTCACGAAACGAACCCGGGACAGAGAACATTCAGTACTTC. Translation gives CASSRNEPGTENIQYF.

This clone was seen once. CDR3 nucleotide sequence: TGTGCCAGCAGGGGGGTACAGGGGTACAGCGCTGAAGCTTTCTTT. It codes for CASRGVQGYSAEAFF. This sequence joins TRBV6-5 and TRBJ1-1, with TRBD1 matching over 7 bases. This CDR3 spans 15 amino acids. With V trimmed by 6 bases and J by 6 bases, 13 bases remained unmatched. Germline V gene sequence: CDR1 MNHEY, CDR2 SVGAGI.

Here the CDR3 reads CASSIAGGGGDNEQFF. The CDR3 DNA reads TGTGCCAGCAGTATAGCAGGGGGTGGCGGGGACAATGAGCAGTTCTTC. The chain has TRBV28 and TRBJ2-1; a possible D gene is TRBD1 (7 bases). Germline values: CDR1 MDHEN, CDR2 SYDVKM. The CDR3 loop spans 16 amino acids. Trimming cost V 5 bases and J 5 bases, with 19 bases left between them.

The genes are TRBV7-9 and TRBJ1-5, with a tentative D call TRBD1 (6 bases). Germline CDR1 reads SEHNR; CDR2 reads FQNEAQ (reference sequence). The CDR3 length is 15 residues. V was cut by 1 base and J by 4 bases, with 11 bases left in between. CDR3 residues: CASSLDLGTNQPQHF. CDR3 in DNA: TGTGCCAGCAGCTTAGACTTGGGGACAAATCAGCCCCAGCATTTT.

The chain links TRBV28 to TRBJ1-2; 8 positions match TRBD1. The CDR3 is made up of 17 amino acids. Germline V gene data show CDR1 as MDHEN and CDR2 as SYDVKM. With 5 bases clipped from V and 2 bases from J, the junction kept 13 bases outside the gene matches. CDR3 protein: CASSPPQGARSNYGYTF. CDR3 sequence (DNA): TGTGCCAGCAGTCCCCCCCAGGGGGCTCGTTCCAACTATGGCTACACCTTC.

The chain has TRBV5-1 and TRBJ2-7; TRBD2 might be the D (6 bases). The CDR3 extends over 13 amino acids. CDR1 is SGHRS and CDR2 is YFSETQ in the germline V gene. V lost 0 bases to trimming and J lost 5 bases, with 9 bases between them. The CDR3: CASSLVEGHEQYF. The CDR3 nucleotides read TGCGCCAGCAGCTTGGTGGAGGGGCACGAGCAGTACTTC.